This TCR beta chain stems from a study of blood T cell repertoires in COVID-19. Study summary: Spain, Italy and the United States supplied samples that represented acute and convalescent COVID-19. PBMCs, B-cell-depleted T cells, or T cells were the source of the cDNA or gDNA that made up the material.

The CDR3 spans 15 residues. The germline V gene has CDR1 SGDLS and CDR2 YYNGEE. Trimming removed 3 bases from V and 6 bases from J; junction bases left unmatched: 7. As processed by the authors: Using reference gene primer amplification, nucleated cell counts were estimated. Clones were read by immunoSEQ multiplex PCR, and TCRdb kept only the in-frame ones, dropping some. Clonal size and the V and J genes are those of that table, whereas D and trimming came from the DNA. The repertoire holds under 110,000 clones, roughly two thirds seen once, with roughly 0.86% in the top ten. Sequencing was carried out using peripheral blood. This TCR was recovered from a human donor with acute or convalescent COVID-19. The donor label of this sample is uncertain. The chain has TRBV9 and TRBJ2-7; TRBD2 matches at 12 bases. The CDR3 DNA is TGTGCCAGCAGCGAGGGACTAGCGGGCTCCACCGAGCAGTACTTC. This codes for CASSEGLAGSTEQYF.